The 11 T cell receptor beta chains in this list originate from one sample, sequenced in a study of shared clonotypes between healthy human individuals. Sequencing was performed with immunoSEQ multiplex PCR; in TCRdb, only in-frame clones are kept and a portion is missing. The sample carries approximately 700,000 clones, more than 70% recorded once. The sequencing input was memory CD4+ T cells sorted from blood. The subset is: CD45RA-negative fraction. Receptors originate from a woman aged 30 to 39 in good health.

This sequence joins TRBV11-2 and TRBJ2-3; D is unresolved. Germline V gene sequence: CDR1 SGHAT, CDR2 FQNNGV. The V end was cut by 4 bases, the J end by 0 bases, with 5 bases between. CDR3 length: 13 amino acids. The CDR3 sequence is CASSSLSTDTQYF. The CDR3 nucleotides read TGTGCCAGCAGCTCTTTAAGCACAGATACGCAGTATTTT.

The V and J genes are TRBV29-1 and TRBJ2-5; TRBD1 might be the D (7 bases). V gave up 7 bases and J gave up 1 base, with 13 bases separating them. CDR1 and CDR2 from the germline V gene are SQVTM and ANQGSEA. This CDR3 spans 13 amino acids. CDR3 sequence reads: CSAGGQIQETQYF. CDR3 nucleotides: TGCAGCGCCGGGGGACAGATCCAAGAGACCCAGTACTTC.

The genes are TRBV5-1 and TRBJ1-5, with no clear D. V shed 0 bases and J shed 1 base, with 8 bases lying between them. CDR1 is SGHRS and CDR2 is YFSETQ in the germline V gene. The CDR3 totals 15 residues. DNA for the CDR3: TGCGCCAGCAGCTTGGATGGGTGGAGCAATCAGCCCCAGCATTTT. It translates to CASSLDGWSNQPQHF.

This clone was counted once. The rearrangement links TRBV13 to TRBJ1-3; D not certain. Germline CDR1 and CDR2: PRHDT and FYEKMQ (reference sequence). The CDR3 consists of 15 residues. V gave up 2 bases and J gave up 1 base, with 9 bases separating them. CDR3 sequence (DNA): TGTGCCAGCAGCTTAAAAGGCCTATCTGGAAACACCATATATTTT. Amino acids: CASSLKGLSGNTIYF.

This chain connects TRBV5-1 to TRBJ2-1; 8 nucleotides align to TRBD1. Germline V CDR1 and CDR2: SGHRS, YFSETQ. Trimming cost V 2 bases and J 9 bases; bases outside gene matches: 7. CDR3 size: 14 residues. The CDR3 region is CASSLNGQGGEQFF. CDR3 sequence (DNA): TGCGCCAGCAGCTTAAACGGACAGGGTGGTGAGCAGTTCTTC. Full variable domain (remainder filled in from reference TRBV5-1 and TRBJ2-1): KAGVTQTPRYLIKTRGQQVTLSCSPISGHRSVSWYQQTPGQGLQFLFEYFSETQRNKGNFPGRFSGRQFSNSRSEMNVSTLELGDSALYLCASSLNGQGGEQFFGPGTRLTVL.

This chain joins TRBV19 and TRBJ2-5, with unresolved D. Germline values: CDR1 LNHDA, CDR2 SQIVND (reference sequence). Trimming removed 3 bases from V and 3 bases from J, with 11 bases in between. This CDR3 spans 14 amino acids. The CDR3 nucleotides read TGTGCCAGTAGTATCATCGCCAGCGAAGAGACCCAGTACTTC. Translation: CASSIIASEETQYF.

As to this clone: One junction end disagrees with the germline gene, perhaps due to a read error. This chain links TRBV6-1 with TRBJ2-7; 7 positions agree with TRBD1. The CDR3 runs to 12 residues. CDR1 MNHNS and CDR2 SASEGT come from the germline V gene. CDR3: CAISDRAYEQYF. The DNA for the CDR3 is TGTGCCATCAGTGACAGGGCCTACGAGCAGTACTTC.

The rearrangement joins TRBV5-6 to TRBJ2-7; TRBD2 might be the D (7 bases). The germline V gene encodes CDR1 SGHDT and CDR2 YYEEEE. CDR3 length: 17 amino acids. The V and J ends lost 4 bases and 4 bases respectively, with 24 bases between them. In nucleotides, the CDR3 is TGTGCCAGCAGCCGACCCCACGGGACAAAACTAGCGTACGAGCAGTACTTC. The encoded protein is CASSRPHGTKLAYEQYF.

This chain connects TRBV27 to TRBJ1-5; no definite D call. This CDR3 contains 15 residues. CDR1 and CDR2 (germline): MNHEY, SMNVEV (reference sequence). Trimming cost V 4 bases and J 0 bases, with 10 bases left between them. The CDR3 coding sequence is TGTGCCAGCAGTTCACTGGAAGGTAGCAATCAGCCCCAGCATTTT. As protein: CASSSLEGSNQPQHF.

This chain connects TRBV2 to TRBJ2-2; 12 nucleotides agree with TRBD2. The J segment lost 1 base and the V segment lost 8 bases, leaving 17 bases of the junction unmatched. Germline assignment: CDR1 SNHLY and CDR2 FYNNEI. CDR3 length: 20 residues. Written as DNA, the CDR3 is TGTGCCAGCGCCGGACTAGCGGGATTTGCGGGCATCGAGAACACCGGGGAGCTGTTTTTT. It encodes CASAGLAGFAGIENTGELFF.

CDR3 sequence: CASSLAGGRYEQYF. The CDR3 region has the DNA TGTGCCAGCAGCTTGGCGGGGGGGAGGTACGAGCAGTACTTC. The genes are TRBV5-4 and TRBJ2-7; 8 bases match TRBD2. CDR1 is SGHNT and CDR2 is YYREEE in the germline V gene (reference sequence). The junction had 3 bases not matched to a gene; V was cut back by 0 bases and J by 4 bases. The CDR3 extends over 14 amino acids.